These T cell receptor beta chains were read from a single sample in a study of beta chain features in type 1 diabetes. TCRdb's copy holds only in-frame clones and misses some; the assay was immunoSEQ multiplex PCR. The sample includes approximately 250,000 clones, 12% to 15% seen only once; the top ten take more than 0.02%. The specimen sequenced was naive CD4+ T cells from blood. All receptors derive from a woman aged 40 to 50 in good health. CDR3s include the opening cysteine and the closing phenylalanine or tryptophan. The D gene is left open where the match is weak.

TRBV19	TRBD1	TRBJ1-5	CASSVTGVSNQPQHF
TRBV19	NA	TRBJ1-2	CASRADGGGYTF
TRBV18	NA	NA	CASSQEASSYEQYF
TRBV2	NA	TRBJ1-2	CASSGGLVYF
TRBV7-2	TRBD1	TRBJ2-7	CASSLAGTGGSYEQYF
TRBV25-1	NA	TRBJ2-2	CASSQLVTEPELFF
TRBV4-2	TRBD2	TRBJ2-7	CASSQVGTIPREQYF
TRBV7-2	NA	TRBJ1-5	CASSFGGNQPQHF
TRBV5-1	NA	TRBJ2-7	CASRKEGNSYEQYF
TRBV4-1	TRBD1	TRBJ2-7	CASSQVLVGQGYEQYF
TRBV19	TRBD1	TRBJ1-1	CASLTTGGRGEAFF
TRBV10-2	NA	TRBJ2-7	CASRDGSSYEQYF
TRBV4-3	TRBD2	TRBJ2-1	CASSPRLSGGYNEQFF
TRBV5-1	TRBD2	TRBJ2-7	CASSLEAGLSYEQYF
TRBV9	TRBD1	TRBJ1-2	CASSALTGIGGYTF
TRBV5-1	TRBD1	TRBJ2-3	CASRGQGTDTQYF
TRBV7-2	NA	TRBJ1-5	CASSLTALWNQPQHF
TRBV7-2	NA	TRBJ2-7	CASSVETVSYEQYF
TRBV4-2	NA	TRBJ1-6	CASSQDVRITRSGGGHNSPLHF
TRBV5-6	NA	TRBJ1-5	CASSLSRGMGNQPQHF
TRBV10-3	TRBD1	TRBJ2-5	CAISEGRGLQETQYF
TRBV5-8	NA	TRBJ1-5	CASSYGGGQGPF
TRBV7-8	NA	TRBJ1-6	CASSLGQLRNSPLHF
TRBV7-2	NA	TRBJ2-5	CASSLVFVGAQYF
TRBV18	NA	TRBJ1-2	CASSPRGDYGYTF
TRBV6-5	NA	TRBJ2-7	CASSYSEGGPGYEQYF
TRBV20-1	NA	TRBJ1-3	CSARGKGTIYF
TRBV9	NA	TRBJ2-1	CASSGRGGSSYNEQFF
TRBV25-1	NA	TRBJ1-1	CASSRGNTEAFF
TRBV11-2	TRBD2	TRBJ2-5	CASSLGGEGSGGQETQYF
TRBV5-4	TRBD1	TRBJ2-3	CASSVATGSSTDTQYF
TRBV6-5	NA	TRBJ2-1	CASSYEGGPVNEQFF
TRBV5-1	NA	TRBJ2-7	CASSLRSQGPLYEQYF
TRBV5-4	TRBD1	TRBJ1-1	CASSFGQGDTEAFF
TRBV10-3	TRBD1	TRBJ1-6	CATQTGGNSPLHF
TRBV6-5	NA	TRBJ1-1	CASTDSPGLNTEAFF
TRBV6-6	NA	TRBJ2-5	CASRSVTGEETQYF
TRBV7-8	NA	TRBJ2-7	CASSSQGEQYF
TRBV19	NA	TRBJ1-5	CATNYGDYQPQHF
TRBV5-1	TRBD1	TRBJ2-5	CASSFGQGRRETQYF
TRBV20-1	NA	TRBJ1-2	CSAITGSGYTF
TRBV2	NA	TRBJ2-7	CASLLVSEQGPQYF
TRBV7-2	NA	TRBJ1-4	CASSLHGFNEKLFF
TRBV7-9	NA	TRBJ1-1	CASSPVAAGHEAFF
TRBV4-3	TRBD2	TRBJ2-5	CASSQDGGLEETQYF
TRBV11-2	TRBD1	TRBJ2-7	CASSHRDRIHEQYF
TRBV7-9	TRBD1	TRBJ1-1	CASSPPGQGSNTEAFF
TRBV4-3	TRBD2	TRBJ2-3	CASSQTGTSPTDTQYF
TRBV2	NA	TRBJ1-5	CASSGPGMGQPQHF
TRBV6-4	TRBD2	TRBJ2-6	CASSSASGGASGANVLTF
TRBV7-9	NA	TRBJ2-7	CASSAGQYEQYF